The TCR beta chain described here comes from a study of blood T cell repertoires in COVID-19. Across about two dozen US areas, participants ranged in age from 18 to 89 years. In the study's own analysis: Reference gene primer amplification gave nucleated cell count estimates. The data were produced by immunoSEQ multiplex PCR, yet TCRdb's version contains in-frame clones alone and is incomplete. V and J calls and clone size follow that table, whereas D and trimming were derived from the DNA. The sample has about 150,000 clones; 84% are singletons. V dropped 8 bases and J dropped 0 bases, with 11 bases sitting between them. Germline V gene lookup returns CDR1 SGHAT and CDR2 FQNNGV. The CDR3 covers 13 residues.

The chain uses TRBV11-2 and TRBJ2-7; D is uncertain. Specimen: PBMCs or T cells enriched from blood (not recorded which). The TCR comes from a woman between 45 and 60 years old with acute COVID-19. CDR3: CASGLADSYEQYF. For the CDR3, the DNA is TGTGCCAGCGGATTGGCGGACTCCTACGAGCAGTACTTC.